This is a list of T cell receptor beta chains from one sample in a study of blood T cell repertoires in COVID-19. Sequenced by immunoSEQ multiplex PCR; TCRdb stores in-frame clones only, minus some. The sample has some 350,000 clones, about 88% seen once; the top ten hold around 3%. Sequenced input: peripheral blood. The receptors were sampled from a human donor in a cohort sampled during active COVID-19. Each CDR3 is given with its conserved first and last residue. Each record gives: J gene, V gene, CDR3 protein.

TRBJ2-1,TRBV5-8,CASSLARASGGEEQFF
TRBJ1-6,TRBV6-6,CASRGTGESPLHF
TRBJ1-5,TRBV28,CASGDREQPQHF
TRBJ2-5,TRBV9,CASSVSYSGRETQYF
TRBJ2-1,TRBV6-1,CASSEPWGVRRFF
TRBJ2-1,TRBV5-4,CASSLGLAGDNEQFF
TRBJ2-3,TRBV15,CATSRVTVTDTQYF
TRBJ2-7,TRBV9,CASSPGTGAGEQYF
TRBJ2-1,TRBV5-1,CASSLGGQGYNEQFF
TRBJ1-1,TRBV11-3,CASSLGTGRAFF
TRBJ1-1,TRBV7-9,CASSHSPQGNTEAFF
TRBJ1-1,TRBV5-1,CASSWTGMDTEAFF
TRBJ2-3,TRBV5-1,CASSLAVPPDTQYF
TRBJ1-4,TRBV18,CASSPGEKLFF
TRBJ2-5,TRBV4-1,CASSQGIEETQYF
TRBJ2-7,TRBV7-9,CASSRTRDRASEQYF
TRBJ2-5,TRBV7-9,CASSLPGLAGEVGETQYF
TRBJ1-1,TRBV28,CASSPNPWDRGRGDRAFF
TRBJ1-4,TRBV2,CASKSWESNEKLFF
TRBJ2-7,TRBV2,CASAKRGGSYEQYF
TRBJ1-6,TRBV27,CASSLSQGVGSPLHF
TRBJ1-4,TRBV6-5,CASSYGQSNEKLFF
TRBJ2-5,TRBV19,CASSPDHREETQYF
TRBJ1-2,TRBV19,CASSEGYYGYTF
TRBJ2-3,TRBV5-1,CASSFSDRGASDTQYF